These 26 T cell receptor beta chains were all obtained from the same sample, sequenced in a study of CD8+CD57+ T cells in acquired aplastic anemia. The template for TCR beta VDJ and CDR3 sequence profiling was genomic DNA. Each CDR3 protein is one row after TCRdb ran MiXCR on the reads. The sample holds about 80,000 distinct CDR3 sequences, more than 40% seen once. Sequencing was performed on sorted CD4+, CD8+, or CD8+CD57+ T cells (not recorded which) from PBMCs. The receptors stem from a human donor in good health, serving as a control.

This chain joins TRBV12-3 or TRBV12-4 and TRBJ2-5, with 7 positions matching TRBD1. J lost 2 bases, V lost 1 base, and 7 bases had no gene match. CDR3 size: 16 residues. The CDR3 sequence: CASSLGGGHSQETQYF. CDR3 DNA: TGTGCCAGCAGTTTAGGAGGGGGCCACTCTCAAGAGACCCAGTACTTC.

This clonotype was seen at least ten times. This chain joins TRBV30 and TRBJ1-5; D may be TRBD1 (6 bases). V gave up 3 bases and J gave up 5 bases, with 11 bases separating them. The CDR3 covers 13 residues. The germline gives CDR1 GTSNPN, CDR2 SVGIG (reference sequence). DNA of the CDR3: TGTGCCTGGAGGTCGACAGGCGATCAGCCCCAGCATTTT. It codes for CAWRSTGDQPQHF.

The V and J genes are TRBV20-1 and TRBJ2-2, with TRBD2 matching over 11 bases. With V trimmed by 6 bases and J by 6 bases, 6 bases remained unmatched. CDR1 DFQATT and CDR2 SNEGSKA come from the germline V gene (reference sequence). The CDR3 runs to 14 residues. CDR3 bases: TGCAGTGCCACCTCTAGCGGGGGGTCCGGGGAGCTGTTTTTT. It yields the protein CSATSSGGSGELFF.

J is TRBJ2-3 and V is TRBV2, with TRBD2 matching over 9 bases. Losses at the gene ends were 4 bases for V and 5 bases for J; bases not matched to a gene: 4. Germline CDR1 reads SNHLY; CDR2 reads FYNNEI. The CDR3 covers 14 residues. CDR3 in DNA: TGTGCCAGCAGTGCCATAGCGGGGGAAGATACGCAGTATTTT. Amino acids: CASSAIAGEDTQYF.

This clonotype was seen a few times. A much larger clone lies a single base off, so this may be a read error. V gene TRBV20-1 combines with J gene TRBJ1-1, with D uncertain. Per germline, CDR1 DFQATT and CDR2 SNEGSKA (reference sequence). This CDR3 is built from 14 residues. Trimming removed 0 bases at V and 3 bases at J, with 11 bases between. CDR3 loop: CSARDRQVHTEAFF. The CDR3 DNA reads as TGCAGTGCTAGAGATCGGCAGGTTCACACTGAAGCTTTCTTT.

This clonotype was observed many times. The V call is TRBV7-9, the J call TRBJ1-2; D unresolved. The germline CDR1 and CDR2 sequences are SEHNR and FQNEAQ (reference sequence). This CDR3 is 13 amino acids long. Trimming took 1 base from V and 5 from J, leaving 8 bases between them. The CDR3 loop is CASSLGAEYGYTF. CDR3 DNA: TGTGCCAGCAGCTTAGGGGCAGAGTATGGCTACACCTTC.

The chain is built from TRBV12-3 or TRBV12-4 and TRBJ2-4; weak D call: TRBD1 (5 bases). The CDR3 is 14 amino acids. V lost 9 bases, J lost 4 bases, and 16 bases lay in between. Here the CDR3 DNA reads TGTGCCAGTTCGCTAGAGACAGCGAAAAACATTCAGTACTTC. Translation gives CASSLETAKNIQYF.

The chain combines TRBV10-3 with TRBJ1-1; D possibly corresponds to TRBD1 (6 bases). Germline CDR1 reads ENHRY; CDR2 reads SYGVKD. Deletions cut 6 bases from V and 4 bases from J, with 15 bases between. The CDR3 extends over 14 amino acids. The CDR3 loop is CAIRQDSGSTEAFF. The CDR3, as DNA: TGTGCCATCAGGCAGGACAGTGGGAGCACTGAAGCTTTCTTT.

Worth noting for this clonotype: Lacking the conserved final phenylalanine or tryptophan, this CDR3 likely reflects a read error. The DNA is left out, because the CDR3 cannot be placed on it with certainty; the CDR3 is given as TCRdb lists it. The chain has TRBV5-5 and TRBJ1-6; the table calls TRBD1, which could not be checked here. The CDR3 contains 13 residues when both ends are counted. Germline-derived CDR1 and CDR2 are SGHKS and YYEKEE (reference sequence). This CDR3 reads CASSETGNSPPHL.

On this clonotype itself: Being one base from a much bigger clone, this may be a read error. DNA for the CDR3: TGTGCCAGCAGCTTAGGGGACGGGGCTAGCACAGATACGCGGTATTTT. Translating it yields CASSLGDGASTDTRYF. The chain has TRBV25-1 and TRBJ2-3; D could derive from TRBD1 or TRBD2 (5 bases each). Per germline, CDR1 MGHDK and CDR2 SYGVNS. This CDR3 contains 16 residues.

Points on this clonotype: This may arise from a read error, as a much more abundant clone is one base away. This chain joins TRBV15 and TRBJ2-7; the D gene is possibly TRBD1 (6 bases). The CDR3 covers 15 residues. Deletions cut 5 bases from V and 7 bases from J, with 21 bases between. The germline gives CDR1 LNHNV, CDR2 YYDKDF (reference sequence). This CDR3 is CATSRGQGFYNEQYF. CDR3 coding DNA: TGTGCCACCAGCCGGGGCCAGGGGTTTTACAATGAGCAGTACTTC.

V usage is TRBV19 and J usage is TRBJ2-1; no reliable D call. The CDR3 spans 12 residues. The germline V and J ends were trimmed by 3 bases and 6 bases, with 6 bases remaining between them. Looked up from germline, CDR1 is LNHDA and CDR2 is SQIVND (reference sequence). CDR3 sequence (DNA): TGTGCCAGTAGTATGCCTAGCAATGAGCAGTTCTTC. Amino acids: CASSMPSNEQFF.

This clonotype appeared once. This chain uses TRBV24-1 with TRBJ2-3; D uncertain. Germline V gives CDR1 KGHDR, CDR2 SFDVKD. V was trimmed by 4 bases and J by 2 bases, leaving 9 bases between them. The CDR3 consists of 14 residues. CDR3 residues: CATSEYGFTDTQYF. The CDR3 region has the DNA TGTGCCACCAGTGAGTATGGGTTCACAGATACGCAGTATTTT.

This clonotype was picked up one time. The J gene is TRBJ2-7, the V gene TRBV25-1, with 7 positions matching TRBD1. The CDR3 extends over 15 amino acids. The V gene's germline CDR1 is MGHDK and CDR2 SYGVNS. V lost 8 bases to trimming and J lost 0 bases; unmatched junction nucleotides: 10. CDR3 in DNA: TGTGCCAGCGGGGAACAGGGGTTGCCCTCCTACGAGCAGTACTTC. Amino acid sequence: CASGEQGLPSYEQYF.

The rearrangement joins TRBV4-3 to TRBJ2-7, with 11 bases that match TRBD1. CDR3 length: 16 amino acids. V lost 4 bases to trimming and J lost 6 bases; unmatched junction nucleotides: 11. CDR1 is LGHNA and CDR2 is YSLEER in the germline V gene. CDR3 amino acids: CASSPGGTGGPPEQYF. CDR3 bases: TGCGCCAGCAGCCCCGGCGGGACAGGGGGACCCCCCGAGCAGTACTTC.

The genes are TRBV4-2 and TRBJ1-3; D gene ambiguous. Germline values: CDR1 LGHNA, CDR2 YNFKEQ. The CDR3 length is 15 residues. V lost 3 bases, J lost 0 bases, and 9 bases lay in between. CDR3 DNA: TGTGCCAGCAGCCAGGGAACAGACTCTGGAAACACCATATATTTT. Protein sequence: CASSQGTDSGNTIYF.

CDR3 in amino acids: CASSPSTRGTQLPTDTQYF. The CDR3 DNA reads as TGTGCCAGCAGCCCCTCCACGAGGGGGACCCAACTTCCCACAGATACGCAGTATTTT. The chain couples TRBV13 to TRBJ2-3, with D possibly matching TRBD1 (6 bases). This CDR3 has 19 residues. Deletions cut 5 bases from V and 2 bases from J, with 26 bases between. Germline V gene sequence: CDR1 PRHDT, CDR2 FYEKMQ (reference sequence).

The rearrangement links TRBV10-3 to TRBJ2-7, with no clear D. Germline V gene data show CDR1 as ENHRY and CDR2 as SYGVKD. V was pared by 5 bases and J by 3 bases, with 8 bases between. The CDR3 contains 12 residues. CDR3 sequence reads: CAISRDHYEQYV. The CDR3 bases are TGTGCCATCAGTAGAGATCACTACGAGCAGTACGTC.

The chain has TRBV6-4 and TRBJ2-1, with 12 nucleotides matching TRBD2. The CDR3 totals 14 residues. Per the germline V gene, CDR1 is MRHNA and CDR2 is SNTAGT. The trim removed 4 bases at V and 8 bases at J, leaving 3 bases unmatched. The CDR3 DNA reads as TGTGCCAGCAGTGCTAGCGGGGGGGGGGATGAGCAGTTCTTC. As protein: CASSASGGGDEQFF.

This clonotype has only one observation. V gene TRBV25-1 combines with J gene TRBJ2-3; no reliable D call. CDR1 is MGHDK and CDR2 is SYGVNS in the germline V gene. The V end was cut by 5 bases, the J end by 6 bases, with 6 bases between. This CDR3 is 11 amino acids long. CDR3 residues: CASSFSDTQYF. CDR3 DNA: TGTGCCAGCAGTTTTAGCGATACGCAGTATTTT.

Many counts were recorded for this clonotype. The chain uses TRBV5-1 and TRBJ1-1; D not resolved. This CDR3 comprises 11 residues. Germline CDR1 is SGHRS and CDR2 is YFSETQ. V lost 4 bases and J 6 bases, leaving 7 bases between the germline ends. The CDR3 DNA reads as TGCGCCAGCAGCGAGCGTTCTGAAGCTTTCTTT. The encoded protein is CASSERSEAFF.

The table lists this clonotype with many counts. The chain employs TRBV19 and TRBJ2-3; 13 nucleotides match TRBD2. V lost 4 bases to trimming and J lost 4 bases; unmatched junction nucleotides: 8. CDR1 and CDR2 (germline): LNHDA, SQIVND (reference sequence). The CDR3 is 17 residues long. In DNA form, the CDR3 reads TGTGCCAGTAGTAATCACGGACTAGCGGGAGAAGCAGATACGCAGTATTTT. Translated, it gives CASSNHGLAGEADTQYF.

The J gene is TRBJ1-1, the V gene TRBV7-9; 8 bases map to TRBD1. Germline CDR1 is SEHNR and CDR2 is FQNEAQ (reference sequence). The CDR3 runs 14 residues. The J segment lost 5 bases and the V segment lost 4 bases, leaving 6 bases of the junction unmatched. The CDR3 DNA reads TGTGCCAGCAGCTCGGACAGGGATGGGACTGAAGCTTTCTTT. Translated, it gives CASSSDRDGTEAFF.

This rearrangement joins TRBV24-1 to TRBJ2-7; 8 positions agree with TRBD1. The CDR3 has 17 residues. J lost 6 bases, V lost 5 bases, and 17 bases had no gene match. Germline V gene data show CDR1 as KGHDR and CDR2 as SFDVKD. CDR3 sequence reads: CATSARIPSGGPTEQYF. DNA of the CDR3: TGTGCCACCAGTGCTAGGATCCCCTCAGGGGGCCCCACCGAGCAGTACTTC.

The chain has TRBV25-1 and TRBJ1-2, with 7 positions matching TRBD1. Per the germline V gene, CDR1 is MGHDK and CDR2 is SYGVNS. The CDR3 runs to 14 residues. V gave up 8 bases and J gave up 5 bases; unmatched junction bases: 11. CDR3 sequence (DNA): TGTGCCAGCGGACCGCCGGGACAGCTTTATGGCTACACCTTC. Its translation: CASGPPGQLYGYTF.

The rearrangement links TRBV15 to TRBJ1-5; TRBD1 matches at 7 bases. The J segment lost 12 bases and the V segment lost 0 bases, leaving 8 bases of the junction unmatched. The CDR3 loop spans 14 amino acids. Germline V CDR1 and CDR2: LNHNV, YYDKDF (reference sequence). The CDR3 coding sequence is TGTGCCACCAGCAGAGATCGGGGACAGCCCCGCCAGCATTTT. Translating it yields CATSRDRGQPRQHF.